This T cell receptor beta chain was observed in a study of molecular identifiers for immune sequencing clone quantification. Across the study: RNA, taken in replicates from about 20,000 or 100,000 naive CD8 cells, was split five ways, with four sequenced. Points from the study as a whole: More than 99% of effector molecules, versus under 1% of naive-cell molecules, belonged to clones above 20 RNA copies.

This clonotype was recorded at least ten times. Its antigen is undetermined. Bulk TCR libraries were made with methods that had been previously described and with listed TCR primers. TCRdb reprocessed the PCR reads via MiXCR and lists one record per CDR3 protein. In the table there are approximately 41,000 distinct CDR3 sequences, around 21% of which are singletons. The V and J ends lost 5 bases and 2 bases respectively, with 19 bases between them. This CDR3 region has 16 residues. The germline CDR1 and CDR2 sequences are SGHAT and FQNNGV. The sequence came from a human donor in good health. Some libraries in this study had Jurkat cell RNA spiked in. The chain uses TRBV11-2 and TRBJ2-7; possibly TRBD2 for D (5 bases). Input material: naive CD8+ T cells from blood, with Jurkat cell RNA spiked in. Subset reported: FACS-sorted CD8+CD4-CCR7+CD45RA+ naive T cells. For the CDR3, the DNA is TGTGCCAGCAGCGACACTCCAGGAGGCCCCCCCTACGAGCAGTACTTC. Encoded protein: CASSDTPGGPPYEQYF.